These 14 T cell receptor beta chains originate from one sample sequenced in a study of blood T cell repertoires in COVID-19. TCRdb's table, derived via immunoSEQ multiplex PCR, lists solely in-frame clones and lacks some. The table records 250,000 to 300,000 clones, 91% of them present only once. Material for sequencing was PBMCs or T cells enriched from blood (not recorded which). The receptors derive from a human donor in a cohort exposed to, infected with or recovered from COVID-19 (not recorded which). The donor label of this sample is uncertain.

The J gene is TRBJ1-2, the V gene TRBV24-1, with 7 positions matching TRBD1. Germline V CDR1 and CDR2: KGHDR, SFDVKD. V shed 7 bases, J shed 3 bases, and the junction held 13 bases outside the gene matches. The CDR3 has 16 residues. CDR3 bases: TGTGCCACCAGAGGTTCGGGACAGCCGGATCACTATGGCTACACCTTC. This sequence encodes CATRGSGQPDHYGYTF.

The chain carries TRBV7-2 and TRBJ2-3, with D possibly matching TRBD1 (6 bases). Deletions cut 7 bases from V and 0 bases from J, with 11 bases between. CDR1 and CDR2 from the germline V gene are SGHTA and FQGNSA. The CDR3 runs 14 residues. The chain's CDR3 is CASTPGHSTDTQYF. CDR3 DNA: TGTGCCAGCACCCCGGGACACAGCACAGATACGCAGTATTTT.

CDR3 coding DNA: TGTGCCAGCAGCCCCGGGACCGGGGAGCTGTTTTTT. Amino acid sequence: CASSPGTGELFF. This sequence joins TRBV7-9 and TRBJ2-2, with no clear D. Germline loops: CDR1 SEHNR, CDR2 FQNEAQ (reference sequence). This CDR3 is built from 12 residues. With 5 bases removed from V and 5 bases from J, the gap between germline ends came to 6 bases.

The chain recombines TRBV20-1 with TRBJ1-1; no definite D call. Germline V gene sequence: CDR1 DFQATT, CDR2 SNEGSKA (reference sequence). The CDR3 runs 11 residues. Trimming pared 8 bases from V and 11 bases from J, leaving 18 bases between. In DNA form, the CDR3 reads TGCAGTTCCCTACTCGGGGTCAAGGCTTTCTTT. As protein: CSSLLGVKAFF.

V is TRBV11-3 and J is TRBJ2-1; D unclear. Trimming took 4 bases from V and 8 from J, leaving 15 bases between them. The CDR3 spans 14 residues. Germline V gene lookup returns CDR1 SGHNT and CDR2 YENEEA. This CDR3 is CASSSPQVSDEQFF. The CDR3 nucleotides are TGTGCCAGCAGCTCCCCCCAGGTCTCGGATGAGCAGTTCTTC.

The V gene is TRBV6-5, the J gene TRBJ1-5, with TRBD1 identical over 8 bases. CDR3 length equals 15 residues. Per the germline V gene, CDR1 is MNHEY and CDR2 is SVGAGI. Unmatched junction bases numbered 7, after V lost 5 bases and J lost 4 bases. The CDR3 here is CASSLRQGPNQPQHF. Here the CDR3 DNA reads TGTGCCAGCAGTCTACGACAGGGGCCTAATCAGCCCCAGCATTTT.

This chain joins TRBV12-5 and TRBJ1-1, with D hard to call. The ends were cut back, 5 bases at V and 3 bases at J, with 13 bases in the middle. The CDR3 extends over 14 amino acids. Germline assignment: CDR1 LGHNT and CDR2 FRNRAP. The CDR3 protein is CASGPFRRHTEAFF. The CDR3, as DNA: TGTGCTAGTGGTCCCTTCAGGAGGCACACTGAAGCTTTCTTT.

The chain has TRBV5-1 and TRBJ1-2; D gene ambiguous. The CDR3 runs 13 residues. The germline CDR1 and CDR2 sequences are SGHRS and YFSETQ. V lost 0 bases to trimming and J lost 7 bases, with 10 bases between them. CDR3 bases: TGCGCCAGCAGCTTGGTTGGCCTTTCTGGCTACACCTTC. Its protein product is CASSLVGLSGYTF.

This clone showed up just a few times. V usage is TRBV25-1 and J usage is TRBJ2-7; 7 bases agree with TRBD2. Per the germline V gene, CDR1 is MGHDK and CDR2 is SYGVNS. The J segment lost 4 bases and the V segment lost 1 base, leaving 7 bases of the junction unmatched. The CDR3 has 15 residues. The chain's CDR3 is CASSEWGGKNYEQYF. CDR3 nucleotides: TGTGCCAGCAGTGAATGGGGAGGGAAGAATTACGAGCAGTACTTC.

The chain is built from TRBV5-6 and TRBJ1-5; weak D call: TRBD1 (5 bases). Trimming shortened V by 0 bases and J by 5 bases, and 15 bases separated the two germline ends. The germline V gene encodes CDR1 SGHDT and CDR2 YYEEEE. CDR3 size: 16 residues. This chain's CDR3 is CASSLGSRGGDQPQHF. CDR3 in DNA: TGTGCCAGCAGCTTGGGATCGCGGGGAGGGGATCAGCCCCAGCATTTT.

The chain links TRBV6-5 to TRBJ2-7; D is undetermined. This CDR3 is built from 14 residues. Looked up from germline, CDR1 is MNHEY and CDR2 is SVGAGI. V lost 5 bases to trimming and J lost 0 bases, with 11 bases between them. The CDR3 DNA is TGTGCCAGCAGTATGACACAGAGCTCCTACGAGCAGTACTTC. The encoded protein is CASSMTQSSYEQYF.

The genes are TRBV19 and TRBJ1-2; unclear D gene. CDR1 is LNHDA, CDR2 SQIVND, per germline (reference sequence). The length of the CDR3 is 12 residues. V was cut by 9 bases and J by 5 bases, with 13 bases left in between. The CDR3 sequence is CASSHPGYGYTF. DNA for the CDR3: TGTGCCAGCTCACATCCGGGGTATGGCTACACCTTC.

This chain connects TRBV7-9 to TRBJ2-5, with TRBD1 matching 7 bases. The length of the CDR3 is 17 residues. J lost 0 bases, V lost 1 base, and 8 bases had no gene match. In germline, CDR1 is SEHNR, CDR2 FQNEAQ (reference sequence). The CDR3 nucleotides read TGTGCCAGCAGCTTAGGGTCTGGACAGGTACACCAAGAGACCCAGTACTTC. Its protein is CASSLGSGQVHQETQYF.

The chain recombines TRBV6-5 with TRBJ2-7; D is possibly TRBD2 (6 bases). Germline V lookup: CDR1 MNHEY, CDR2 SVGAGI. The CDR3 has 15 amino acids. Trimming pared 6 bases from V and 0 bases from J, leaving 15 bases between. The CDR3 loop is CASSRGLQPSYEQYF. The CDR3 DNA reads TGTGCCAGCAGCCGGGGACTCCAACCCTCCTACGAGCAGTACTTC.